The clone carrying this T cell receptor beta chain came up many times. Its specificity is unknown. Amplification of TCR beta CDR3 regions was performed using RNA transcripts as template. The TCR CDR3 first-round RT-PCR relied on the HTBI primer set. In TCRdb, the multiplex PCR reads were re-called with MiXCR into one record per CDR3 protein. The sample comprises about 600,000 distinct CDR3 sequences, more than 15% of which are singletons, and 3% to 4% rests with the top ten. This sample stems from a study of T cells in Graves' hyperthyroidism and ophthalmopathy. Findings and caveats of the study: Expanded thyroid clonotypes (above 0.001) were mostly also found in blood.

The clonotype was recovered from a middle-aged woman with Graves' ophthalmopathy. Sample: blood.

The CDR3 DNA reads TGCGCCAGCAGCTTGTTACTAGCGGGAGCAGACGAGCAGTACTTC. Its protein is CASSLLLAGADEQYF. The chain links TRBV5-1 to TRBJ2-7; 11 nucleotides match TRBD2. The germline V gene encodes CDR1 SGHRS and CDR2 YFSETQ. The CDR3 covers 15 residues. Trimming removed 1 base from V and 5 bases from J; junction bases left unmatched: 5.